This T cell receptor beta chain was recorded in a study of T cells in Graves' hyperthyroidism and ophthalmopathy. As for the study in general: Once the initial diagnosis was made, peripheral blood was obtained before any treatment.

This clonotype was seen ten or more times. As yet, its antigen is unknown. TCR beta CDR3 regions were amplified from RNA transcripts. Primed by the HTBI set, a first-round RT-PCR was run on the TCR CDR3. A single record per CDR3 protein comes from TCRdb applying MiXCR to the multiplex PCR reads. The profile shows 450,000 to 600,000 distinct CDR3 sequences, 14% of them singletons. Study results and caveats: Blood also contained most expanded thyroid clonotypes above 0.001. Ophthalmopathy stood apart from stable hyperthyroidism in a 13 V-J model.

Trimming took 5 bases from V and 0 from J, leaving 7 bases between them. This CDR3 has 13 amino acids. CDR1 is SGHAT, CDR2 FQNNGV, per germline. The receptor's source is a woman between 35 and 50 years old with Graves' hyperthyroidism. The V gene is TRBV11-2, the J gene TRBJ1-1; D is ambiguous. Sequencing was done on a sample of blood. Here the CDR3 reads CASSQKVNTEAFF. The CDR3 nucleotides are TGTGCCAGCAGCCAAAAAGTGAACACTGAAGCTTTCTTT.